This record covers a single T cell receptor (beta chain). The data stem from a study of monozygotic twins with cystic fibrosis. The CDR3 loop spans 12 amino acids. Trimming pared 3 bases from V and 0 bases from J, leaving 3 bases between. Germline loops: CDR1 LGHNA, CDR2 YNFKEQ. Some clones are missing from TCRdb's copy, which holds only in-frame ones; the method was immunoSEQ multiplex PCR. The table has about 14,000 clones, just under 95% seen once. What was sequenced was blood. The TCR comes from a girl aged 2 to 9 with cystic fibrosis. The chain recombines TRBV4-2 with TRBJ2-7; D unresolved. In DNA, the CDR3 is TGTGCCAGCAGCCAGGACTCCTACGAGCAGTACTTC. Translating gives CASSQDSYEQYF.